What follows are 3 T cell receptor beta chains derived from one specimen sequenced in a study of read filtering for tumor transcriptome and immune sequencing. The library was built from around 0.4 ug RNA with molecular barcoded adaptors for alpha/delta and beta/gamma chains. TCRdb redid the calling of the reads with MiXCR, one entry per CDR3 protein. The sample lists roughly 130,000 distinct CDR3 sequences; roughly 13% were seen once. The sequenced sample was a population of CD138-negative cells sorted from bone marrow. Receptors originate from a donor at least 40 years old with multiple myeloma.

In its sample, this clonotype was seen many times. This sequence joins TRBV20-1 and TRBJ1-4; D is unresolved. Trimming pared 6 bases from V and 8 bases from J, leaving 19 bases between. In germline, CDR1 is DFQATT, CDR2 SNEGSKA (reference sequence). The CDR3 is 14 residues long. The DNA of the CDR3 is TGCAGTGCACCGTCCCAGCAGTCCTGCGAAAAACTGTTTTTT. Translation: CSAPSQQSCEKLFF.

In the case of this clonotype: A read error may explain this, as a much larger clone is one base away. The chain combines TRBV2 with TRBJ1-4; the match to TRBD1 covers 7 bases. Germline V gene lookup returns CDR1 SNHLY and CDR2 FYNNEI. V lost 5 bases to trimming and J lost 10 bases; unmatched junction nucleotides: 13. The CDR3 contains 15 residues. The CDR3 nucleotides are TGTGCCAGCAGTTCGGCTACAGGGGCAGCTGCAAAACTGTTTTTT. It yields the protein CASSSATGAAAKLFF.

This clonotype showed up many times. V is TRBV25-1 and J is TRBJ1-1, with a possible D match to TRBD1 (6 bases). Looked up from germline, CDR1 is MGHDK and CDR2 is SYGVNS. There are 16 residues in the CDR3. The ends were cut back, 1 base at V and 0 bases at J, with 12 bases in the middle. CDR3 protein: CASSESPDRLNTEAFF. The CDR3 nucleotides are TGTGCCAGCAGTGAATCCCCGGACAGATTGAACACTGAAGCTTTCTTT.